This T cell receptor beta chain was identified during a study of blood T cell repertoires in COVID-19. Study-level background: Acute-phase and convalescent COVID-19 samples originated in the United States, Italy and Spain.

CDR1 and CDR2 (germline): SEHNR, FQNEAQ (reference sequence). Trimming removed 2 bases from V and 7 bases from J; junction bases left unmatched: 13. This CDR3 is built from 17 residues. Original analysis: Researchers report that nucleated cell counts were estimated from reference gene primer amplification. Measured with immunoSEQ multiplex PCR; TCRdb has only the in-frame clones, and not every one. For V, J and clone size, that table is used; D and trimming come from the DNA. The data hold approximately 100,000 clones, with about 90% observed a single time. The sequence was obtained from a human donor in a cohort sampled during active COVID-19. Sequencing was done on a sample of peripheral blood. The chain carries TRBV7-9 and TRBJ2-1, with 8 bases matching TRBD2. DNA of the CDR3: TGTGCCAGCAGCTTACTTCCGGGACTAGGGATCCTAAATGAGCAGTTCTTC. This encodes CASSLLPGLGILNEQFF.